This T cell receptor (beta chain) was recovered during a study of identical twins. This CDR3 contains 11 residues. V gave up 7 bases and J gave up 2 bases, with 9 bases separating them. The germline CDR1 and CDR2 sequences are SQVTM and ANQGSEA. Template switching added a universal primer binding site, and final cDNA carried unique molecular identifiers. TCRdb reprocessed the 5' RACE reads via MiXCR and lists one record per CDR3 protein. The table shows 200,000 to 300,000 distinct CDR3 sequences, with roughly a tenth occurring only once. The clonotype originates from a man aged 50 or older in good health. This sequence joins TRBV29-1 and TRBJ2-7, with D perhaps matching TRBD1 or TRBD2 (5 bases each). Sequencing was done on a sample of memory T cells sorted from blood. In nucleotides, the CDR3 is TGCAGCGGCCGGGACGCCTACGAGCAGTACTTC. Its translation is CSGRDAYEQYF.